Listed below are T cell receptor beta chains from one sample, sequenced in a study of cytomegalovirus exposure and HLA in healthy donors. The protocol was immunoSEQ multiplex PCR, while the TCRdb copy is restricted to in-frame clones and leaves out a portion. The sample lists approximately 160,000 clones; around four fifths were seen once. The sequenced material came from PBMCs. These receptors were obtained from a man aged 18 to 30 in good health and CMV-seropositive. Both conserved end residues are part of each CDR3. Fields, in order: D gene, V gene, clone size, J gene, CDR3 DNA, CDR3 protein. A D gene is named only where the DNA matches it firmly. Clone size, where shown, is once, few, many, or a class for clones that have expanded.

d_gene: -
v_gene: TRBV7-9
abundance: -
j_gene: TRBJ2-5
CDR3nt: TGTGCCAGCAGCTTAGACAGGGCGACGAAAGAGACCCAGTACTTC
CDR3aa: CASSLDRATKETQYF

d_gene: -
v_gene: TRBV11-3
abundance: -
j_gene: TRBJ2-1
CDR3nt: TGTGCCAGCAGCCATCGGGTCGAGCGGTCCAATGAGCAGTTCTTC
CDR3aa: CASSHRVERSNEQFF

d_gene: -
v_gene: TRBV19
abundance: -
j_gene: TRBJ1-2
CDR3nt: TGTGCCAGTACTTTCCAGGGGCTCGGCTATGGCTACACCTTC
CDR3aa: CASTFQGLGYGYTF

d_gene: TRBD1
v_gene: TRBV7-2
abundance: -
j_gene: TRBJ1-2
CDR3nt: TGTGCCAGCAGCTTAATGACAGGGAATTACGGTGGCTACACCTTC
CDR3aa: CASSLMTGNYGGYTF

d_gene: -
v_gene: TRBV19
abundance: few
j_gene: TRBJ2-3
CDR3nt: TGTGCCAGTAGCGGCGGTGGGGGGGCCTTCCGCACAGATACGCAGTATTTT
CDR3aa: CASSGGGGAFRTDTQYF

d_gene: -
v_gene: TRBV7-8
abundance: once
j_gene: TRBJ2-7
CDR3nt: TGTGCCAGCAGCTACACAGAGTACGAGCAGTACTTC
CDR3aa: CASSYTEYEQYF

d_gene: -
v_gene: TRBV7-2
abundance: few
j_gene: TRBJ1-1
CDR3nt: TGTGCCAGCAGGTACACACAGGGCACTGAAGCTTTCTTT
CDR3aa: CASRYTQGTEAFF

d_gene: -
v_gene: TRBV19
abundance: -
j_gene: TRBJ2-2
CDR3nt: TGTGCCAGTAGTACAAAGACAGTAAACACCGGGGAGCTGTTTTTT
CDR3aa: CASSTKTVNTGELFF

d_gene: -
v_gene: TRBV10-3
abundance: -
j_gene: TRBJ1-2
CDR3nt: TGTGCCATCATGGCGGGACCACGCTATGGCTACACCTTC
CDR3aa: CAIMAGPRYGYTF

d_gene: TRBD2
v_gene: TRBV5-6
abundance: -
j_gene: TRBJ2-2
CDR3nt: TGTGCCACTAGCGGGGGTTCCGGGGAGCTGTTTTTT
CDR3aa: CATSGGSGELFF

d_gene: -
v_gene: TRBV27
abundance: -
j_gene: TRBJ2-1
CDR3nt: TGTGCCAGCAGTTTATCGAGGCTAGTGGGGGGGCCTGGTGAGCAGTTCTTC
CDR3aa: CASSLSRLVGGPGEQFF

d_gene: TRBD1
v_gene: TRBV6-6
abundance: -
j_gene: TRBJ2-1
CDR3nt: TGTGCCAGCCAAAAGGGACAGGGATCCTACAATGAGCAGTTCTTC
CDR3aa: CASQKGQGSYNEQFF

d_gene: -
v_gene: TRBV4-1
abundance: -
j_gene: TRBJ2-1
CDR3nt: TGCGCCAGCAGCCAAGAAATAGGGGTCCTTGAGCAGTTCTTC
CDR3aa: CASSQEIGVLEQFF

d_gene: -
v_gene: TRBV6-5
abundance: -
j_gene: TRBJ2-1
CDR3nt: TGTGCCAGCAGTTACCCATACAATGAGCAGTTCTTC
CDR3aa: CASSYPYNEQFF

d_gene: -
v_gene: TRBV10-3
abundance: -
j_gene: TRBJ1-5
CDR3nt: TGTGCCATGGCTCAGGAGACAGGTCAGCCCCAGCATTTT
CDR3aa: CAMAQETGQPQHF

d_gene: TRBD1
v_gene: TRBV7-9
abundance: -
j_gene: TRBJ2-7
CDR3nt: TGTGCCAGCAGGGGAACCGGGACAGGGGTGTCCTACGAGCAGTACTTC
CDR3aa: CASRGTGTGVSYEQYF

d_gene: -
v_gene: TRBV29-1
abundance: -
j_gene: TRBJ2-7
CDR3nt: TGCAGCGTTGAAACGGGAGTCGCCTACGAGCAGTACTTC
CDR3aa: CSVETGVAYEQYF

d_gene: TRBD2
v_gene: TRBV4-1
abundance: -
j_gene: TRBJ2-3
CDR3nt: TGCGCCAGCAGCTTAGCGGGAGGTGGCACAGATACGCAGTATTTT
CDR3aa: CASSLAGGGTDTQYF

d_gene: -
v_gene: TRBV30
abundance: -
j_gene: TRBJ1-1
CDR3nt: TGTGCCTGGCAGACATCTGAAGCTTTCTTT
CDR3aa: CAWQTSEAFF

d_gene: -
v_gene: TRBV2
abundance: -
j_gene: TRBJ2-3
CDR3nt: TGTGCCAGCAGTGAACGTGATACGCAGTATTTT
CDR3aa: CASSERDTQYF

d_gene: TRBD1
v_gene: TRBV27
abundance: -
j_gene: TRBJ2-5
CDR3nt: TGTGCCAGCAGCCAGACAGGGGAAGAGACCCAGTACTTC
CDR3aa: CASSQTGEETQYF

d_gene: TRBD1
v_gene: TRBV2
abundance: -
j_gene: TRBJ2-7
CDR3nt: TGTGCCAGCAGTGAAAGGGGACAGGGGCTCCTTATACCCTACGAGCAGTACTTC
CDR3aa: CASSERGQGLLIPYEQYF

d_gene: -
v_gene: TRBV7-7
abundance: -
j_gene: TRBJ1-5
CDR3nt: TGTGCCAGCAGTCCCACGGTCAGGGAAGGGTATCAGCCCCAGCATTTT
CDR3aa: CASSPTVREGYQPQHF

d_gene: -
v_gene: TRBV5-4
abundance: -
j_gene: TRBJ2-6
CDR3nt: TGTGCCAGCAGCTTGCTGCAGGCTGGGGCCAACGTCCTGACTTTC
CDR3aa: CASSLLQAGANVLTF

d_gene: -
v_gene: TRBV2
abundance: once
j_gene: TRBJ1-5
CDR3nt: TGTGCCAGCAGAGGGCGGGGGAATCAGCCCCAGCATTTT
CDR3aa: CASRGRGNQPQHF

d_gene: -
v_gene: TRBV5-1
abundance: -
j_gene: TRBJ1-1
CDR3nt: TGCGCCAGCAGCCCTACTCGCCCGGACCGGGACAAAGATGAAGCTTTCTTT
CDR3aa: CASSPTRPDRDKDEAFF

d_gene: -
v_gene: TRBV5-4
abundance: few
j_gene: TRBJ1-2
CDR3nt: TGTGCCAGCAGCTGGGTAGGGGCTGCCTATGGCTACACCTTC
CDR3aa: CASSWVGAAYGYTF

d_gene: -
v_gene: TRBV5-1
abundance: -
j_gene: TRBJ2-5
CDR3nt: TGCGCCAGCGATCGGGGACTGGGGCTCCAAGAGACCCAGTACTTC
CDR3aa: CASDRGLGLQETQYF

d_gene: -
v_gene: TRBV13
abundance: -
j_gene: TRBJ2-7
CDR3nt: TGTGCCAGCAGCTTAGGCCAACTAGGGGGGGCCTACGAGCAGTACTTC
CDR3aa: CASSLGQLGGAYEQYF

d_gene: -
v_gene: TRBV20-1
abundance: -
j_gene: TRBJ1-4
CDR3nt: TGCAGTGCCCAAGAGACAGCCCGACTGTTTTTT
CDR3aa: CSAQETARLFF

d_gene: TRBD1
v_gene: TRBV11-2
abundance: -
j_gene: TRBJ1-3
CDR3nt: TGTGCCAGCAGCTTCTCGACCTACCGGGACAGCGGAAACACCATATATTTT
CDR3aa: CASSFSTYRDSGNTIYF

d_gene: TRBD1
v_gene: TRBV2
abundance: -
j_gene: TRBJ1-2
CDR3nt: TGTGCCAGCGTGGGACGACAGGGGAACTATGGCTACACCTTC
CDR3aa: CASVGRQGNYGYTF

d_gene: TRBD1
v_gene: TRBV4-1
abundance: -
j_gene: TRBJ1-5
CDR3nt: TGCGCCAGCAGCCAAGATGGACAGGGACGACAGCCCCAGCATTTT
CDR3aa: CASSQDGQGRQPQHF

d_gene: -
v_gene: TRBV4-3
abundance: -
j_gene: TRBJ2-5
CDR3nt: TGCGCCAGCAGCCCGAGGGGGTCAGAGACCCAGTACTTC
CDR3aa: CASSPRGSETQYF

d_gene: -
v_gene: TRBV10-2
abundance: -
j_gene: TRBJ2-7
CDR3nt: TGCGCCACCGGCGGGGGCCGATTTTATGAGCAGTACTTC
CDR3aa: CATGGGRFYEQYF

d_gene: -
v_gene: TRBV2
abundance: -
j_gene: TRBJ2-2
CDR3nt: TGTGCCAGCAGAAGGAGAATAGGCGGAACCCCCCCCTCGAACACCGGGGAGCTGTTTTTT
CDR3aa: CASRRRIGGTPPSNTGELFF

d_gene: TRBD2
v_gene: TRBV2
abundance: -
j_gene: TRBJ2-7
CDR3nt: TGTGCCAGCAGTGGGGGACTAGCGGGCGGCGAGCAGTACTTC
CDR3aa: CASSGGLAGGEQYF

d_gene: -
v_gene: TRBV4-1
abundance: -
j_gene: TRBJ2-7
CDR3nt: TGCGCCAGCAGCCAAGGACAGTACTCCTACGAGCAGTACTTC
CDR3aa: CASSQGQYSYEQYF

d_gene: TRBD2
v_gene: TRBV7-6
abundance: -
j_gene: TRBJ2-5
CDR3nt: TGTGCCAGCAGCAGAAATAGCCCGGGAGGCGGTGAGACCCAGTACTTC
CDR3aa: CASSRNSPGGGETQYF

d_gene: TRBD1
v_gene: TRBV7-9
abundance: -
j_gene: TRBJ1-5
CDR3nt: TGTGCCAGCAGCCCCGGACAGGTACGGAGCAATCAGCCCCAGCATTTT
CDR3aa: CASSPGQVRSNQPQHF

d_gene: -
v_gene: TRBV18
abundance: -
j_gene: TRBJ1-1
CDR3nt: TGTGCCAGCTCACCAATGGCGGAACTGAACACTGAAGCTTTCTTT
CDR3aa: CASSPMAELNTEAFF

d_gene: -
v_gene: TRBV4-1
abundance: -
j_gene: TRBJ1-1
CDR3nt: TGCGCCAGCAGCCAAGATGAGGTCACTGAAGCTTTCTTT
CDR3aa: CASSQDEVTEAFF

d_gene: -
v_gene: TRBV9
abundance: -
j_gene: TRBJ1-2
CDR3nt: TGTGCCAGCAGCCCACAGAGCTATGGCTACACCTTC
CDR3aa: CASSPQSYGYTF

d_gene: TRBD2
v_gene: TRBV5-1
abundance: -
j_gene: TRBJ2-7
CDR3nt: TGCGCCAGCAGCTTGGGCGGGACTAGCGGGAGGGCCAGTTACGAGCAGTACTTC
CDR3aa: CASSLGGTSGRASYEQYF

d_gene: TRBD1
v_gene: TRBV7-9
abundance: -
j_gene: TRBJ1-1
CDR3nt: TGTGCCAGCAGCTCCACAGGGGGCGCTGAGGACACTGAAGCTTTCTTT
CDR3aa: CASSSTGGAEDTEAFF

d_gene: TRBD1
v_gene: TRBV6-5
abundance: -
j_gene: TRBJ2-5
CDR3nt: TGTGCCAGCAGTTCCACAGGGGGTCAGGGGGAGACCCAGTACTTC
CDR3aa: CASSSTGGQGETQYF

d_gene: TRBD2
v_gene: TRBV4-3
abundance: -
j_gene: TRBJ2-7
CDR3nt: TGCGCCAGCAGCCACCCCCCTAGCGGGAGGTTCTACGAGCAGTACTTC
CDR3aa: CASSHPPSGRFYEQYF

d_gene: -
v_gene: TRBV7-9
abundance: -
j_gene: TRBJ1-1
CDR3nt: TGTGCCAGCAGCCCCCCTGGGGGGACTGAAGCTTTCTTT
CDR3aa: CASSPPGGTEAFF

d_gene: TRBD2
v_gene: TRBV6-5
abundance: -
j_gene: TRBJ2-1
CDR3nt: TGTGCCAGCAGTTACACGAATCCTGGACTAGCGACTGAGCAGTTCTTC
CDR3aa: CASSYTNPGLATEQFF

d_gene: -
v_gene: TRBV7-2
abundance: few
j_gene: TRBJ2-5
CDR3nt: TGTGCCAGCAGCTTAGACGGGAGCCCAGAGACCCAGTACTTC
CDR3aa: CASSLDGSPETQYF

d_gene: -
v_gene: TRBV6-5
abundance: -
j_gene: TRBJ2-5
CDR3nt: TGTGCCAGCAGTTATTTACAGGGAGGGGAGACCCAGTACTTC
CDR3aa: CASSYLQGGETQYF

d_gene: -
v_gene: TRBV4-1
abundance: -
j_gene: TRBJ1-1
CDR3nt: TGCGCCAGCAGCCAAGGACAGCCACCCATGAACACTGAAGCTTTCTTT
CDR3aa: CASSQGQPPMNTEAFF

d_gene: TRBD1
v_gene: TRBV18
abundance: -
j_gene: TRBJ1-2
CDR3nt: TGTGCCAGCTCACCGGGCCACCAGGGGGACTATGGCTACACCTTC
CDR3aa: CASSPGHQGDYGYTF

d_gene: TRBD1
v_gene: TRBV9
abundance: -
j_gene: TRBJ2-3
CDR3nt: TGTGCCAGCACGAGGGGACAGGGGGCAGATACGCAGTATTTT
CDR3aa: CASTRGQGADTQYF

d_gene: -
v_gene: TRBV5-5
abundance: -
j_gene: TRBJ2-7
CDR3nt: TGTGCCAGCAGCTGGGGTGGAGGGCAATCCTACGAGCAGTACTTC
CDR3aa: CASSWGGGQSYEQYF

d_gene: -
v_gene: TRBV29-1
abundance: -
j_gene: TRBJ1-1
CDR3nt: TGCAGCGTTGAAACTCCGGACACCCAGTCTTTCTTT
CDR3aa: CSVETPDTQSFF

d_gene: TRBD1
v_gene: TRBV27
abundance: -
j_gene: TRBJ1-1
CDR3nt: TGTGCCAGCAGTTCTGGGACAGTGAACACTGAAGCTTTCTTT
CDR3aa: CASSSGTVNTEAFF

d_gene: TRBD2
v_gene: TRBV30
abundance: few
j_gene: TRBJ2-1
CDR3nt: TGTGCCTGGAGTTATAAGATTCGGCTAGCGGGCGATAGAGGCTCCTACAATGAGCAGTTCTTC
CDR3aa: CAWSYKIRLAGDRGSYNEQFF

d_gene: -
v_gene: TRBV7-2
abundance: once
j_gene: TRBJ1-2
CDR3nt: TGTGCCAGCCGACGGGGATCTCCCGGCTACACCTTC
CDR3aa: CASRRGSPGYTF